This T cell receptor beta chain was found in a study of T cell clones after liver transplantation. The germline V gene has CDR1 MDHEN and CDR2 SYDVKM. Deletions cut 5 bases from V and 0 bases from J, with 14 bases between. The CDR3 runs 16 residues. Remarks on this clone: Antigen unknown.

Overall study findings and caveats: These preliminary findings come from unstandardized post-transplant sampling times.

Clones were read by immunoSEQ multiplex PCR, and TCRdb kept only the in-frame ones, dropping some. The sample has tens of thousands of clones, about four fifths seen once. This TCR came from a human patient who received a liver transplant. The T cells may come from the graft donor. The V and J genes are TRBV28 and TRBJ1-5; the D is unclear. The sequenced sample was CD8+ T cells from blood, obtained about 56 months after liver transplant. For the CDR3, the DNA is TGTGCCAGCAGTGGTCCGGGAGTTTATAGCAATCAGCCCCAGCATTTT. Translated: CASSGPGVYSNQPQHF.